This entry lists 7 T cell receptor beta chains sequenced from one sample in a study of T-cell memory formation after mild COVID-19. TCRdb used MiXCR to reprocess the 5' RACE reads, holding one entry per CDR3 protein. Of around 310,000 distinct CDR3 sequences in the sample, approximately 14% are singletons; the top ten hold around 23%. Sequencing was done on a sample of PBMCs or a T cell subset sorted from them (not recorded which). Receptor source: a young man who had mild COVID-19 (a few samples of this study predate the infection). Cell type and time point are not known.

Note on this clonotype: This may be a read error: a much more frequent sequence differs by one nucleotide. The chain joins TRBV7-6 to TRBJ2-2; D might be TRBD1 (6 bases). The germline V gene encodes CDR1 SGHVS and CDR2 FNYEAQ. CDR3 size: 16 residues. The germline V and J ends were trimmed by 7 bases and 0 bases, with 15 bases remaining between them. CDR3 amino acids: CASTPRQATNTGELFF. CDR3 nucleotides: TGTGCCAGCACCCCCAGACAGGCCACGAACACCGGGGAGCTGTTTTTT.

The V gene is TRBV2, the J gene TRBJ2-5; D possibly corresponds to TRBD2 (6 bases). The CDR3 loop spans 14 amino acids. CDR1 and CDR2 (germline): SNHLY, FYNNEI. Trimming shortened V by 6 bases and J by 7 bases, and 18 bases separated the two germline ends. The CDR3 spells CASRGDFRDGTQYF. DNA of the CDR3: TGTGCCAGCAGGGGGGACTTCCGCGACGGGACCCAGTACTTC. Full variable domain (remainder filled in from reference TRBV2 and TRBJ2-5): EPEVTQTPSHQVTQMGQEVILRCVPISNHLYFYWYRQILGQKVEFLVSFYNNEISEKSEIFDDQFSVERPDGSNFTLKIRSTKLEDSAMYFCASRGDFRDGTQYFGPGTRLLVL.

The chain combines TRBV6-2 or TRBV6-3 with TRBJ1-1; no reliable D call. The germline CDR1 and CDR2 sequences are MNHEY and SVGEGT. The CDR3 sequence is 13 residues long. The V end lost 5 bases, the J end lost 4 bases, and 11 bases lay between the germline ends. CDR3 sequence: CASSTESGTEAFF. The DNA for the CDR3 is TGTGCCAGCAGTACCGAGTCAGGCACTGAAGCTTTCTTT.

The gene calls are TRBV7-9 and TRBJ1-5; D is unclear. The ends were cut back, 5 bases at V and 7 bases at J, with 15 bases in the middle. This CDR3 has 14 amino acids. CDR1 and CDR2 (germline): SEHNR, FQNEAQ (reference sequence). CDR3 protein: CASSTSTGVQPQHF. The CDR3 bases are TGTGCCAGCAGCACGAGCACGGGCGTGCAGCCCCAGCATTTT. Full variable domain (outside the CDR3, taken from reference TRBV7-9 and TRBJ1-5): DTGVSQNPRHKITKRGQNVTFRCDPISEHNRLYWYRQTLGQGPEFLTYFQNEAQLEKSRLLSDRFSAERPKGSFSTLEIQRTEQGDSAMYLCASSTSTGVQPQHFGDGTRLSIL.

The CDR3 sequence: CASGGGWETQYF. CDR3 bases: TGTGCCAGCGGCGGGGGCTGGGAGACCCAGTACTTC. V is TRBV3-1 and J is TRBJ2-5; D possibly corresponds to TRBD2 (7 bases). The CDR3 covers 12 residues. From germline, CDR1 is LGHDT and CDR2 YNNKEL (reference sequence). The germline V and J ends were trimmed by 8 bases and 5 bases, with 12 bases remaining between them.

J is TRBJ1-2 and V is TRBV5-1, with TRBD1 as a possible D gene (5 bases). Germline V gene data show CDR1 as SGHRS and CDR2 as YFSETQ. The CDR3 is 14 amino acids. Trimming pared 4 bases from V and 0 bases from J, leaving 10 bases between. This CDR3 is CASSKTEANYGYTF. The CDR3 DNA is TGCGCCAGCAGCAAGACAGAAGCTAACTATGGCTACACCTTC.

This clonotype showed up just a few times. The chain recombines TRBV29-1 with TRBJ2-1; no definite D call. The CDR3 extends over 10 amino acids. The germline V gene encodes CDR1 SQVTM and CDR2 ANQGSEA. With 8 bases removed from V and 4 bases from J, the gap between germline ends came to 6 bases. CDR3: CSISYNEQFF. The CDR3 nucleotides read TGCAGCATTTCGTACAATGAGCAGTTCTTC.